This TCR beta chain was recovered during a study of Graves' ophthalmopathy and Graves' hyperthyroidism. A remark on this clonotype: The conserved phenylalanine or tryptophan is not found at the CDR3 terminus, so this likely reflects a read error. Because the CDR3's place on the DNA is in doubt, the DNA is left out and the CDR3 is given as listed by TCRdb.

The authors amplified TCR beta CDR3 regions from RNA transcripts. An opening RT-PCR round employed HTBI primers and preceded a second-round multiplex PCR. Via MiXCR, TCRdb re-called the multiplex PCR reads, giving one row per CDR3 protein. The table has about 500,000 distinct CDR3 sequences, under 45% seen once; the top ten hold around 4.6%. Orbital computed tomography, together with clinical symptoms, serum thyroxine, TRAb and thyroid ultrasound, was used for diagnosis. The CDR3 length equals 9 residues, ends included. The germline gives CDR1 SNHLY, CDR2 FYNNEI. The specimen was peripheral blood or thyroid tissue (not recorded which). V and J are TRBV2 and TRBJ2-2. This clonotype was obtained from an adult man with Graves' hyperthyroidism. This chain's CDR3 is CASSAVSLG.